This T cell receptor beta chain was obtained from a study of blood T cell repertoires in COVID-19. This CDR3 is built from 17 residues. The ends lost 0 bases at V and 4 bases at J; junction bases unmatched: 6. Germline V gives CDR1 SGHRS, CDR2 YFSETQ. Individuals drawn from under 30 US areas were roughly 18 to 95 years old. Clinical history as reported by participants underpinned cohort assignment. Among Cohort 3 donors, those recovered had two negative PCRs, clearance, or symptom resolution. This clone appeared a single time. Source study methods: Reference gene primer amplification gave nucleated cell count estimates. Data came from immunoSEQ multiplex PCR; TCRdb stores just in-frame clones and leaves some out. V and J calls and clone size come straight from that table; D and trimming were deduced from the DNA. Altogether 150,000 to 200,000 clones are present, roughly nine tenths being singletons, with the ten largest covering more than 2%.

The receptor comes from a young woman who had recovered from COVID-19. This sequence joins TRBV5-1 and TRBJ2-5; 13 bases align to TRBD2. The sample was PBMCs or T cells enriched from blood (not recorded which). CDR3 in DNA: TGCGCCAGCAGCTTGGACAGGACTAGCGGGAGTGGAGAGACCCAGTACTTC. Encoded protein: CASSLDRTSGSGETQYF.